This TCR beta chain was retrieved from a study of CD8 T cells in ankylosing spondylitis (dated by TCRdb to 2016 to 2017). As for the study more broadly: The study profiled T cell receptor beta repertoires in healthy donors and ankylosing spondylitis patients to find disease-linked TCR variants. The full study cohort was made up of about two dozen ankylosing spondylitis patients and about a hundred healthy donors. Peripheral blood samples were taken, and synovial fluid was additionally collected from ankylosing spondylitis patients. Here is what the overall study found, with its caveats: A TCR beta motif of about 8 highly homologous amino acid variants appeared characteristic of blood from ankylosing spondylitis patients. According to the report, matched synovial fluid samples from ankylosing spondylitis patients were significantly enriched for the disease-linked clones. In peripheral blood, the disease-linked clones were found at relatively low frequencies and had a CD8+ phenotype. Some of the motif variants had been reported before in the synovial fluid and blood of reactive arthritis patients, a finding that suggests common disease-initiation mechanisms.

V loses 4 bases, J loses 0 bases, and the germline ends lie 11 bases apart. CDR1 is given as SGHDT and CDR2 as YYEEEE, both from the germline V gene. Spanning cysteine to phenylalanine, the CDR3 consists of 16 amino acids. Here the CDR3 DNA is all that survives: 48 bases in frame from base 1. TCRdb records Illumina HiSeq 2500 as the sequencer. TCR beta libraries were prepared by quantitative 5'-RACE with molecular barcodes. On the study's bioinformatics: Disease-linked TCR variants were identified with a new computational method built on a probabilistic model of VDJ rearrangement. TCRdb passed the public sequencing reads through fastp at Q25 and MiXCR, retaining productive beta sequences. Rows with a matching CDR3 protein are joined into one entry that keeps the most common DNA and genes. The V and J calls and clone size are TCRdb's, not the authors'. The sample data list roughly 200,000 distinct CDR3 sequences, and around 13% of these were observed just once. The top ten hold approximately 17% of the sample.

Regarding this clonotype: Its target antigen remains unknown. No much larger clone exists at a distance of one base, and base qualities are not known.

The chain uses TRBV5-6 and TRBJ2-6; no D segment can be confidently identified. The receptor was isolated from a male donor with ankylosing spondylitis or in good health (not recorded which). Specimen: blood, either unsorted or a sorted T cell fraction (not recorded which). The CDR3: CASSPNWGSGANVLTF. The base sequence is TGTGCCAGCAGCCCCAACTGGGGCTCTGGGGCCAACGTCCTGACTTTC.